This entry concerns a single TCR beta chain. Antigen: not known. MiXCR, applied by TCRdb to the RACE reads, yields one record per CDR3 protein. Of about 120,000 distinct CDR3 sequences in the sample, around 10% were seen once. There are 15 residues in the CDR3. CDR1 is SGHTA, CDR2 FQGNSA, per germline. V was pared by 2 bases and J by 5 bases, with 12 bases between. Time point meaning: patch test 1, 2 weeks after DPC sensitization. As to treatment: therapeutic diphenylcyclopropenone sensitization with weekly scalp DPC. The data originate from a study of human T cells and chemical hapten exposure. Findings of the study overall: Patch test score rose with PT1 expanded TCR count, significant at thresholds 8, 16 and 32, not 4. Significantly greater numbers of large CDR3 similarity clusters came from expanded TCRs than from controls.

The receptor comes from a woman aged 50 to 65 with alopecia areata. Some clones in this sample may be carry-over from other donors' samples. Source: whole blood, taken in connection with sensitization to the hapten diphenylcyclopropenone (DPC). The rearrangement joins TRBV7-2 to TRBJ2-2, with D uncertain. The CDR3 sequence is CASSLILRATGELFF. DNA of the CDR3: TGTGCCAGCAGCTTAATCCTCCGCGCAACCGGGGAGCTGTTTTTT.